This T cell receptor beta chain was recovered during a study of blood T cell repertoires in COVID-19. The data were produced by immunoSEQ multiplex PCR, yet TCRdb's version contains in-frame clones alone and is incomplete. The data show 150,000 or so clones, 75% to 90% seen once. Only one count was recorded for this clone. Sequenced input: peripheral blood. The clonotype was recovered from a man aged 18 to 30 with COVID-19, enrolled during active disease.

DNA for the CDR3: TGTGCCAGCAGCTCCCAAGACAGGGGGCTCCCCGGGGAGCTGTTTTTT. Protein: CASSSQDRGLPGELFF. V is TRBV7-3 and J is TRBJ2-2; 10 bases agree with TRBD1. The CDR3 has 16 residues. V trimming: 4 bases; J trimming: 6 bases; junction bases outside the gene matches: 8. The germline gives CDR1 SGHTA, CDR2 FQGTGA.